The rows below give T cell receptor beta chains drawn from one sample of a study of T-cell memory formation after mild COVID-19. TCRdb re-called the 5' RACE reads with MiXCR, one entry per CDR3 protein. Here the sample spans 140,000 or so distinct CDR3 sequences, roughly 19% being singletons. The sequenced material came from PBMCs or a T cell subset sorted from them (not recorded which). The receptors were sampled from an adult woman who had mild COVID-19 (a few samples of this study predate the infection). Cell type and time point are not known. Each CDR3 is given without its conserved first and last residue. Clone size is shown for a subset of rows, as once, few, many or a class of expanded clone.

v_call,j_call,clone_size,cdr3_aa
TRBV10-3,TRBJ2-1,.,AIRAGEGNEQF
TRBV6-5,TRBJ1-4,.,ASSPGPGPEKLF
TRBV5-1,TRBJ1-2,.,ASSLQGGLYGYT
TRBV7-9,TRBJ2-5,few,ASSPPGLGETQY
TRBV27,TRBJ2-3,.,ASSLGLAGNTDTQY
TRBV29-1,TRBJ2-5,few,SVRANGETQY
TRBV24-1,TRBJ2-2,.,ATSDFGLADTGELF
TRBV7-2,TRBJ2-5,.,ASSSTPNSRETQY
TRBV20-1,TRBJ1-1,.,SARDGSGAVNTEAF
TRBV29-1,TRBJ2-3,few,SVDDRVLSTDTQY
TRBV4-2,TRBJ2-2,few,ASSQGTSGRTGELF
TRBV20-1,TRBJ1-1,.,SAADFRKNTEAF
TRBV18,TRBJ2-1,few,ASSPRLQGGEQF
TRBV20-1,TRBJ1-1,.,SAREGPNTEAF
TRBV9,TRBJ2-5,.,ASSAAGYQETQY
TRBV29-1,TRBJ1-6,few,SVEDPQPLYNSPLH
TRBV6-5,TRBJ2-3,many,ASSQGPSTDTQY
TRBV6-5,TRBJ1-2,.,ASSYRAAGSYGYT
TRBV6-2/TRBV6-3,TRBJ2-7,.,ASSYPPLEEQY
TRBV6-6,TRBJ2-5,.,ASRSPSGETQY
TRBV25-1,TRBJ2-7,.,ASRRGQGIYEQY
TRBV3-1,TRBJ2-7,.,ASSHGTGTYEQY
TRBV5-6,TRBJ1-4,.,ASSLYRGVATNEKLF
TRBV7-2,TRBJ1-6,once,ASSSYRGHNLH
TRBV12-3/TRBV12-4,TRBJ1-2,.,ASGMTGDLGSYT
TRBV20-1,TRBJ2-7,.,SARDSHRVRYEQY
TRBV9,TRBJ1-2,.,ASSKTGNYGYT
TRBV25-1,TRBJ1-2,once,ASSLATWDGYT
TRBV5-1,TRBJ2-3,many,ASSPGTSTDTQY
TRBV6-2/TRBV6-3,TRBJ2-3,few,ASSRDYSGPGTQY
TRBV20-1,TRBJ1-2,.,SAPGYGYT
TRBV6-5,TRBJ2-2,few,ASSYSRANTGELF
TRBV4-1,TRBJ2-2,.,ASRRLAGENTGELF
TRBV20-1,TRBJ1-2,.,SASFGQGTVGRGYT
TRBV5-1,TRBJ2-3,few,ASSSSGTEPDTQY
TRBV7-2,TRBJ2-7,many,ASSFSGTGFYEQY
TRBV7-2,TRBJ2-3,.,ASSLARGPWETQY
TRBV7-2,TRBJ2-5,.,ASSRQGEETQY
TRBV5-1,TRBJ2-5,.,ASSLEQGRQETQY
TRBV7-6,TRBJ2-7,.,ASRRDSHSYEQY
TRBV7-7,TRBJ2-7,.,ASSLEWTGAYEQY
TRBV30,TRBJ1-2,.,AWSAFRGYGYT
TRBV29-1,TRBJ2-3,.,SVERGQDGTDTQY